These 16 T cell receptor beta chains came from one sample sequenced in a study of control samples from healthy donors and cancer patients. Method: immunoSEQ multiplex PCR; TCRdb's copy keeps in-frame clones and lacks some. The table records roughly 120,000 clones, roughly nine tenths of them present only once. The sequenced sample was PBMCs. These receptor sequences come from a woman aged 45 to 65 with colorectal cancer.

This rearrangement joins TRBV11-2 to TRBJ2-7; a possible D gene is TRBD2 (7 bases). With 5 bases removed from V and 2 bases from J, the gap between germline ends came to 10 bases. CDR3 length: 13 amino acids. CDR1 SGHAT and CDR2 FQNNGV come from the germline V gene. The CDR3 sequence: CASSVGGAYEQYF. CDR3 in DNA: TGTGCCAGCAGCGTAGGGGGGGCCTACGAGCAGTACTTC.

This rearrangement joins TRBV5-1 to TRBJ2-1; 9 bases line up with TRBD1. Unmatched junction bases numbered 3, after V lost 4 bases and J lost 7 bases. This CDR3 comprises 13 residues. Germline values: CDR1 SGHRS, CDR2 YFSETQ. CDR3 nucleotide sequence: TGCGCCAGCAGCGTAGGACAGGGGAATGAGCAGTTCTTC. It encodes CASSVGQGNEQFF.

The CDR3 is CATSDSRTSGGDNEQFF. The CDR3, as DNA: TGTGCCACCAGTGATTCCCGGACTAGCGGGGGAGACAATGAGCAGTTCTTC. The rearrangement uses TRBV24-1 and TRBJ2-1; 13 bases agree with TRBD2. Germline V gene sequence: CDR1 KGHDR, CDR2 SFDVKD. This CDR3 has 17 amino acids. Losses at the gene ends were 2 bases for V and 5 bases for J; bases not matched to a gene: 5.

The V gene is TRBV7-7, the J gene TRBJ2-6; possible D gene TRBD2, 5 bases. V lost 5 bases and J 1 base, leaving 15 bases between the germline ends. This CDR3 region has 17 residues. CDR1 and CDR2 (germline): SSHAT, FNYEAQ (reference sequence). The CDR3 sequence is CASSLVPRTSGANVLTF. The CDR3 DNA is TGTGCCAGCAGCCTAGTCCCACGGACTTCTGGGGCCAACGTCCTGACTTTC.

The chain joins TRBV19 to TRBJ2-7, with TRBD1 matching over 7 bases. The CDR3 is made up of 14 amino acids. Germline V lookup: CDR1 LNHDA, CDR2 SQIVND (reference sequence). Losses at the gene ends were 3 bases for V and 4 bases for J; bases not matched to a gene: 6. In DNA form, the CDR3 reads TGTGCCAGTAGTATGACAGGGTTGGGATACGAGCAGTACTTC. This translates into CASSMTGLGYEQYF.

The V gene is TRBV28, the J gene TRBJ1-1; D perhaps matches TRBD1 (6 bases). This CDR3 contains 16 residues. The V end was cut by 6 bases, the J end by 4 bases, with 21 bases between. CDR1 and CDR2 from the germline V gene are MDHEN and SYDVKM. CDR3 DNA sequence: TGTGCCAGCAGCCCTCCCCACAGGGCCCAAGGCACTGAAGCTTTCTTT. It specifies CASSPPHRAQGTEAFF.

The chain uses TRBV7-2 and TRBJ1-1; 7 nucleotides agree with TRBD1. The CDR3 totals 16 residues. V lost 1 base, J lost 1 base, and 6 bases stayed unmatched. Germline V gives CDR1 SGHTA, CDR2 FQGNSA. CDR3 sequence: CASSLGRGQRNTEAFF. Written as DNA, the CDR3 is TGTGCCAGCAGCTTAGGAAGGGGGCAAAGGAACACTGAAGCTTTCTTT.

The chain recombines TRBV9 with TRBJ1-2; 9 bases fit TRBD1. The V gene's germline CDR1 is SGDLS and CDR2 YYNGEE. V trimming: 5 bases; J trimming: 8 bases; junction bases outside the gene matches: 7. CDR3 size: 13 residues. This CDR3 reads CASSRTGDGGYTF. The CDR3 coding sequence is TGTGCCAGCAGTAGGACAGGGGACGGGGGCTACACCTTC.

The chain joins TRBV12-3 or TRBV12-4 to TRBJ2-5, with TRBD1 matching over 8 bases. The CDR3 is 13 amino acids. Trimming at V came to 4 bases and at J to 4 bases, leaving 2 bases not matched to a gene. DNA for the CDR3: TGTGCCAGCAGTTGGACAGGGACAGAGACCCAGTACTTC. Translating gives CASSWTGTETQYF.

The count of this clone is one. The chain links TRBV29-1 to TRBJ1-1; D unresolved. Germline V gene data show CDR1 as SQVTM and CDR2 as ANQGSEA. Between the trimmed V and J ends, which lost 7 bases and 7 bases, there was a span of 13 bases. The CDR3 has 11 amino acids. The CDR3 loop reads CSAHSPSEAFF. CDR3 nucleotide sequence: TGCAGCGCCCACAGTCCTAGTGAAGCTTTCTTT.

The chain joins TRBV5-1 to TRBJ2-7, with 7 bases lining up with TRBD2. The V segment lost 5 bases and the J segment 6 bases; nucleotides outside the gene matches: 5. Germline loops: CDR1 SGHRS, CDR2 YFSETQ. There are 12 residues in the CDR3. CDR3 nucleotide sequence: TGCGCCAGCAGATCGGGAGGCGGCGAGCAGTACTTC. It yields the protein CASRSGGGEQYF.

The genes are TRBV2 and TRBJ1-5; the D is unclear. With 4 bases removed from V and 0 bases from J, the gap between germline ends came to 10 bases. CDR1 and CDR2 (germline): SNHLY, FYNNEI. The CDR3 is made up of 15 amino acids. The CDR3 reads CASSVGWDSNQPQHF. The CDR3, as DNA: TGTGCCAGCAGTGTTGGATGGGATAGCAATCAGCCCCAGCATTTT.

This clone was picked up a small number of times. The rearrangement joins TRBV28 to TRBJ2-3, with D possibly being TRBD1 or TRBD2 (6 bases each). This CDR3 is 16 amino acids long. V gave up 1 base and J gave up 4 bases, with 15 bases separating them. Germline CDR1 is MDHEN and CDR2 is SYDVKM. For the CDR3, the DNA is TGTGCCAGCAGTTTATACCGGGGGCGGTCATCAGATACGCAGTATTTT. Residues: CASSLYRGRSSDTQYF.

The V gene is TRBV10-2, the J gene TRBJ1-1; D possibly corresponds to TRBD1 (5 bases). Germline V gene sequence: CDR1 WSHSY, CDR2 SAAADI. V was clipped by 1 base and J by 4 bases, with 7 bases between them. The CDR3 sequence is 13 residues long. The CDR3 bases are TGCGCCAGCAGTGAGTGGGGGGGCACTGAAGCTTTCTTT. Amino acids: CASSEWGGTEAFF.

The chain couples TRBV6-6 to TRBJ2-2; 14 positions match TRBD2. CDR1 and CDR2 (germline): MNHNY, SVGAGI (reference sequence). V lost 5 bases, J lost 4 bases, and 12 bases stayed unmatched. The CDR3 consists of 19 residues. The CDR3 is CASSLPGLAGVGGTGELFF. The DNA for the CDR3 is TGTGCCAGCAGTCTTCCGGGACTAGCGGGAGTCGGTGGCACCGGGGAGCTGTTTTTT.

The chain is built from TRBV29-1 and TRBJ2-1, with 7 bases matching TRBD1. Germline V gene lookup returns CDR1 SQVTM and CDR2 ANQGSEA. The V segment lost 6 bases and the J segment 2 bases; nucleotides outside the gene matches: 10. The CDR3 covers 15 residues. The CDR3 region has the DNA TGCAGCGTCGACCCACGACAGGGCCCCTACAATGAGCAGTTCTTC. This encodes CSVDPRQGPYNEQFF.